Following are 5 T cell receptor beta chains from one sample sequenced in a study of response to subunit inactivated influenza vaccine. TCRdb used MiXCR to reprocess the RT-PCR reads, holding one entry per CDR3 protein. This sample carries about 650,000 distinct CDR3 sequences, 15% to 17% of them seen once, and the ten largest clones take 11%. Sequences were derived from PBMCs from blood, sampled about 11 days after vaccination. Receptor source: a man in his fifties who received an inactivated influenza vaccine.

J is TRBJ2-2 and V is TRBV3-1; TRBD2 matches at 8 bases. Unmatched junction bases numbered 5, after V lost 1 base and J lost 4 bases. This CDR3 contains 16 residues. CDR1 LGHDT and CDR2 YNNKEL come from the germline V gene (reference sequence). The CDR3 bases are TGTGCCAGCAGCCAAGGAACTAGCGGAGCCACCGGGGAGCTGTTTTTT. Protein product: CASSQGTSGATGELFF.

V and J are TRBV4-3 and TRBJ2-5; 13 positions match TRBD2. CDR3 length: 18 residues. Trimming took 4 bases from V and 4 from J; bases not matched to a gene: 12. The V gene's germline CDR1 is LGHNA and CDR2 YSLEER. The CDR3: CASSPGATSGRALETQYF. CDR3 bases: TGCGCCAGCAGCCCCGGGGCAACTAGCGGGAGGGCCTTAGAGACCCAGTACTTC.

This clonotype has more than one count but fewer than ten. This chain joins TRBV11-2 and TRBJ2-7; tentatively, D is TRBD2 (6 bases). Germline V gives CDR1 SGHAT, CDR2 FQNNGV. V lost 2 bases and J lost 1, with 21 bases in between. The CDR3 runs to 18 residues. CDR3 sequence reads: CASSLRGLGGKGSYEQYF. CDR3 coding DNA: TGTGCCAGCAGCTTAAGGGGTTTGGGGGGAAAAGGTTCCTACGAGCAGTACTTC.

The chain is built from TRBV29-1 and TRBJ2-5; 16 bases match TRBD2. The germline CDR1 and CDR2 sequences are SQVTM and ANQGSEA. V was clipped by 7 bases and J by 4 bases; unmatched bases: 9. The CDR3 consists of 16 residues. CDR3 nucleotide sequence: TGCAGCGGACCGGGACTAGCGGGAGGGCCGGGAGAGACCCAGTACTTC. It specifies CSGPGLAGGPGETQYF.

The chain recombines TRBV20-1 with TRBJ2-3, with 7 bases identical to TRBD2. CDR3 length equals 14 residues. Germline CDR1 is DFQATT and CDR2 is SNEGSKA (reference sequence). Unmatched junction bases numbered 2, after V lost 2 bases and J lost 0 bases. The CDR3 region has the DNA TGCAGTGCTAGACTAGCGGACAGCACAGATACGCAGTATTTT. Translation gives CSARLADSTDTQYF.